The 27 T cell receptor beta chains listed next were all sequenced from one sample in a study of blood T cells in healthy people across ages. Then a second PCR, running roughly 7 to 11 cycles, was carried out with a sample-barcoded 5' primer and a J-beta primer mix. MiXCR was run by TCRdb on the 5' RACE reads, yielding one entry per CDR3 protein. The sample contains roughly 1,300,000 distinct CDR3 sequences, 45% to 70% of which appear only once. Sequenced material: blood. Receptors were obtained from a man between 18 and 29 years old in good health.

This clonotype is a singleton in its sample. The rearrangement joins TRBV7-2 to TRBJ1-6, with unresolved D. Per germline, CDR1 SGHTA and CDR2 FQGNSA. V was pared by 7 bases and J by 3 bases, with 10 bases between. The CDR3 covers 14 residues. The CDR3 is CASTKAHYNSPLHF. The CDR3 DNA reads TGTGCCAGCACCAAAGCTCACTATAATTCACCCCTCCACTTT.

The genes are TRBV20-1 and TRBJ2-3; possibly TRBD2 for D (5 bases). This CDR3 has 15 amino acids. In germline, CDR1 is DFQATT, CDR2 SNEGSKA (reference sequence). Trimming cost V 1 base and J 0 bases, with 11 bases left between them. The DNA for the CDR3 is TGCAGTGCTAGAGGGCTAGCCTCGAGCACAGATACGCAGTATTTT. This encodes CSARGLASSTDTQYF.

The chain uses TRBV29-1 and TRBJ2-3; D is unclear. This CDR3 is 14 amino acids long. Trimming left V 4 bases short and J 0 bases short, with 11 bases between. Germline values: CDR1 SQVTM, CDR2 ANQGSEA. DNA of the CDR3: TGCAGCGTTGGGTCTTTAAGTAGCACAGATACGCAGTATTTT. Translating it yields CSVGSLSSTDTQYF.

V usage is TRBV5-1 and J usage is TRBJ1-1, with 7 nucleotides matching TRBD1. The CDR3 is 15 residues long. The V segment lost 4 bases and the J segment 3 bases; nucleotides outside the gene matches: 9. Per germline, CDR1 SGHRS and CDR2 YFSETQ. In DNA form, the CDR3 reads TGCGCCAGCAGCCCTAGGGACAGTGGTGACACTGAAGCTTTCTTT. Translating it yields CASSPRDSGDTEAFF. The full variable domain, with the rest looked up from reference TRBV5-1 and TRBJ1-1, is KAGVTQTPRYLIKTRGQQVTLSCSPISGHRSVSWYQQTPGQGLQFLFEYFSETQRNKGNFPGRFSGRQFSNSRSEMNVSTLELGDSALYLCASSPRDSGDTEAFFGQGTRLTVV.

The chain uses TRBV4-1 and TRBJ1-5; D gene uncertain. The V end lost 2 bases, the J end lost 4 bases, and 9 bases lay between the germline ends. This CDR3 contains 14 residues. CDR1 is MGHRA and CDR2 is YSYEKL in the germline V gene. The CDR3 reads CASSQLRLNQPQHF. The CDR3, as DNA: TGCGCCAGCAGCCAATTGAGACTTAATCAGCCCCAGCATTTT.

The V gene is TRBV5-1, the J gene TRBJ2-2; 10 nucleotides align to TRBD2. The CDR3 is 17 residues long. Germline CDR1 SGHRS, CDR2 YFSETQ. Trimming cost V 1 base and J 0 bases; bases outside gene matches: 3. CDR3 coding DNA: TGCGCCAGCAGCTTGACTGGACTAGCGGCGAACACCGGGGAGCTGTTTTTT. It yields the protein CASSLTGLAANTGELFF.

This sequence joins TRBV12-3 or TRBV12-4 and TRBJ1-5; 9 positions match TRBD1. With V trimmed by 5 bases and J by 0 bases, 8 bases remained unmatched. The CDR3 extends over 17 amino acids. The CDR3 protein is CASSREQGAYSNQPQHF. DNA for the CDR3: TGTGCCAGCAGTCGGGAACAGGGGGCCTATAGCAATCAGCCCCAGCATTTT.

The chain links TRBV27 to TRBJ2-1; no reliable D call. This CDR3 region has 11 residues. Trimming removed 7 bases from V and 4 bases from J, with 5 bases in between. Per germline, CDR1 MNHEY and CDR2 SMNVEV (reference sequence). The CDR3 is CASKEYNEQFF. The CDR3 region has the DNA TGTGCCAGCAAAGAGTACAATGAGCAGTTCTTC.

The chain is built from TRBV5-6 and TRBJ2-1; D may match TRBD1 or TRBD2 (7 bases each). Per germline, CDR1 SGHDT and CDR2 YYEEEE. CDR3 length: 16 amino acids. The V end was cut by 6 bases, the J end by 8 bases, with 24 bases between. The CDR3 region has the DNA TGTGCCAGCACCATGTTTAGGGAGGGGGCTATGGATGAGCAGTTCTTC. Its translation is CASTMFREGAMDEQFF. The complete variable domain, with remaining parts taken from reference TRBV5-6 and TRBJ2-1, reads DAGVTQSPTHLIKTRGQQVTLRCSPKSGHDTVSWYQQALGQGPQFIFQYYEEEERQRGNFPDRFSGHQFPNYSSELNVNALLLGDSALYLCASTMFREGAMDEQFFGPGTRLTVL.

The rearrangement joins TRBV10-3 to TRBJ2-6, with 10 bases lining up with TRBD2. Trimming at V came to 3 bases and at J to 3 bases, leaving 5 bases not matched to a gene. This CDR3 contains 17 residues. Germline values: CDR1 ENHRY, CDR2 SYGVKD. CDR3 DNA sequence: TGTGCCATCAGTGATCCTAGCGGGAGTGTTGGGGCCAACGTCCTGACTTTC. Translated: CAISDPSGSVGANVLTF.

This clonotype appeared many times. This chain links TRBV7-9 with TRBJ2-7; 7 bases map to TRBD1. This CDR3 is 18 amino acids long. Losses at the gene ends were 5 bases for V and 0 bases for J; bases not matched to a gene: 16. The germline V gene encodes CDR1 SEHNR and CDR2 FQNEAQ (reference sequence). The CDR3 region is CASSQFQGDVKNSYEQYF. CDR3 coding DNA: TGTGCCAGCAGCCAATTTCAGGGGGACGTTAAAAACTCCTACGAGCAGTACTTC.

The rearrangement links TRBV25-1 to TRBJ2-5, with TRBD2 identical over 16 bases. The germline CDR1 and CDR2 sequences are MGHDK and SYGVNS. The V gene end was trimmed by 2 bases and the J gene end by 2 bases; junction bases not matched to a gene: 11. The CDR3 covers 20 residues. Here the CDR3 DNA reads TGTGCCAGCAGTGAAGGGACTAGCGGGAGGGCGTTTATTGGTCAAGAGACCCAGTACTTC. Protein: CASSEGTSGRAFIGQETQYF.

Concerning this clonotype itself: A much larger clonotype is one base distant, so this may be a read error. The genes are TRBV10-2 and TRBJ2-3, with 7 positions matching TRBD1. There are 13 residues in the CDR3. Germline V gene data show CDR1 as WSHSY and CDR2 as SAAADI. In DNA, the CDR3 is TGCGCCAGCGGGGACAGCCCCACAGCTACGCAGTATTTT. It codes for CASGDSPTATQYF.

This chain connects TRBV7-8 to TRBJ2-5, with unresolved D. The CDR3 consists of 14 residues. Trimming took off 7 bases at V and 1 base at J, with 13 bases between the two ends. Germline CDR1 SGHVS, CDR2 FQNEAQ. The CDR3 nucleotides read TGTGCCAGCAACCACGCTCAAATCCAAGAGACCCAGTACTTC. This codes for CASNHAQIQETQYF. The full variable domain, in which reference TRBV7-8 and TRBJ2-5 provide the parts outside the CDR3, is GAGVSQSPRYKVAKRGQDVALRCDPISGHVSLFWYQQALGQGPEFLTYFQNEAQLDKSGLPSDRFFAERPEGSVSTLKIQRTQQEDSAVYLCASNHAQIQETQYFGPGTRLLVL.

The sample holds one count of this clonotype. The J gene is TRBJ2-4, the V gene TRBV20-1; D uncertain. The J call may not be correct, given that the DNA end is closer to TRBJ2-7. This CDR3 is built from 14 residues. The germline V gene has CDR1 DFQATT and CDR2 SNEGSKA (reference sequence). The CDR3 region has the DNA TGCAGTGCTAGATCCCGAAGTGAGCCGTTCGAGCAGTACTTC. The encoded protein is CSARSRSEPFEQYF.

This rearrangement joins TRBV24-1 to TRBJ2-5, with D maybe TRBD1 (5 bases). This CDR3 is built from 16 residues. The germline V and J ends were trimmed by 4 bases and 2 bases, with 16 bases remaining between them. The germline gives CDR1 KGHDR, CDR2 SFDVKD. The CDR3: CATSERQGAFQETQYF. CDR3 bases: TGTGCCACCAGTGAGAGGCAGGGTGCCTTTCAAGAGACCCAGTACTTC.

The gene calls are TRBV7-8 and TRBJ2-1, with D possibly TRBD1 on 6 matching bases. The end of the DNA fits TRBJ2-7 better, so the J call may be wrong. The germline CDR1 and CDR2 sequences are SGHVS and FQNEAQ. The CDR3 contains 15 residues. The CDR3 is CASRSTGSSYNEQYF. The CDR3 coding sequence is TGTGCCAGCAGGTCAACAGGGAGCTCCTACAATGAGCAGTACTTC.

This sequence joins TRBV27 and TRBJ2-1; TRBD1 might be the D (5 bases). V was pared by 4 bases and J by 12 bases, with 19 bases between. There are 14 residues in the CDR3. Germline loops: CDR1 MNHEY, CDR2 SMNVEV (reference sequence). The DNA for the CDR3 is TGTGCCAGCAGTTCACCCAGAGAACCCAGGGTGCAGTTCTTC. Its protein is CASSSPREPRVQFF.

V gene TRBV7-9 combines with J gene TRBJ2-1; 7 nucleotides line up with TRBD1. V trimming: 3 bases; J trimming: 4 bases; junction bases outside the gene matches: 9. This CDR3 has 16 amino acids. Germline V gene sequence: CDR1 SEHNR, CDR2 FQNEAQ (reference sequence). The CDR3 DNA follows: TGTGCCAGCAGCTTGGCCGGGACAGAAATGTACAATGAGCAGTTCTTC. It encodes CASSLAGTEMYNEQFF. Together with reference TRBV7-9 and TRBJ2-1, the CDR3 gives the full variable domain: DTGVSQNPRHKITKRGQNVTFRCDPISEHNRLYWYRQTLGQGPEFLTYFQNEAQLEKSRLLSDRFSAERPKGSFSTLEIQRTEQGDSAMYLCASSLAGTEMYNEQFFGPGTRLTVL.

The rearrangement uses TRBV6-1 and TRBJ1-6; 8 bases match TRBD1. The CDR3 sequence is 14 residues long. The germline gives CDR1 MNHNS, CDR2 SASEGT. Trimming removed 4 bases from V and 7 bases from J; junction bases left unmatched: 3. The CDR3 here is CASSATGANSPLHF. The CDR3 coding sequence is TGTGCCAGCAGTGCGACAGGGGCGAATTCACCCCTCCACTTT.

The CDR3 region has the DNA TGTGCCAGCAGTGCTGACAGGGACTACACCGGGGAGCTGTTTTTT. Amino acids: CASSADRDYTGELFF. The chain links TRBV27 to TRBJ2-2; D is perhaps TRBD1 (7 bases). Germline lookup yields CDR1 MNHEY and CDR2 SMNVEV (reference sequence). Deletions cut 5 bases from V and 3 bases from J, with 13 bases between. The CDR3 covers 15 residues.

The chain joins TRBV5-5 to TRBJ2-3; 9 bases agree with TRBD1. The CDR3 runs to 15 residues. With 4 bases clipped from V and 7 bases from J, the junction kept 10 bases outside the gene matches. CDR1 SGHKS and CDR2 YYEKEE come from the germline V gene (reference sequence). The CDR3 region has the DNA TGTGCCAGCAGCACACAAACAGGGGGCGCATATACGCAGTATTTT. This translates into CASSTQTGGAYTQYF.

The chain links TRBV10-3 to TRBJ1-2; perhaps TRBD1 as D (5 bases). CDR1 is ENHRY, CDR2 SYGVKD, per germline. Trimming took off 2 bases at V and 1 base at J, with 8 bases between the two ends. This CDR3 is built from 14 residues. The CDR3 spells CAISETDSNYGYTF. The DNA of the CDR3 is TGTGCCATCAGTGAGACCGACAGTAACTATGGCTACACCTTC.

This clonotype occurred a few times. This chain links TRBV12-3 or TRBV12-4 with TRBJ2-5; D uncertain. The V end was cut by 5 bases, the J end by 5 bases, with 21 bases between. The CDR3 loop spans 16 amino acids. DNA for the CDR3: TGTGCCAGCAGTCACTCAACTTCGCTCCTTATGGAGACCCAGTACTTC. Amino acid sequence: CASSHSTSLLMETQYF.

This clonotype was recorded a few times. CDR3 region: CATSSETSFTDTQYF. The DNA for the CDR3 is TGTGCCACCAGCAGTGAAACCTCTTTCACAGATACGCAGTATTTT. V is TRBV15 and J is TRBJ2-3; the D is unclear. Looked up from germline, CDR1 is LNHNV and CDR2 is YYDKDF (reference sequence). The germline V and J ends were trimmed by 3 bases and 2 bases, with 12 bases remaining between them. This CDR3 region has 15 residues.

The V call is TRBV5-1, the J call TRBJ2-7, with 7 positions matching TRBD1. The length of the CDR3 is 15 residues. V lost 1 base, J lost 0 bases, and 4 bases stayed unmatched. Germline V CDR1 and CDR2: SGHRS, YFSETQ. The CDR3 reads CASSLQGVSSYEQYF. The DNA for the CDR3 is TGCGCCAGCAGCTTGCAGGGGGTCAGCTCCTACGAGCAGTACTTC.

The J gene is TRBJ1-1, the V gene TRBV29-1, with 8 bases matching TRBD1. Germline V lookup: CDR1 SQVTM, CDR2 ANQGSEA. The CDR3 length is 13 residues. The CDR3 is CSGGQALNTEAFF. The CDR3 region has the DNA TGCAGTGGGGGACAGGCCTTGAACACTGAAGCTTTCTTT.